Sequencing of this T cell receptor (beta chain) was carried out in a study of blood T cell repertoires in COVID-19. TCRdb keeps only in-frame clones here, not all; method: immunoSEQ multiplex PCR. The table includes some 200,000 clones, 87% detected once. The sequence was collected from a woman in her 70s with COVID-19, enrolled during active disease. Material: peripheral blood.

CDR3 sequence reads: CASRGFGQGSDEQYF. In DNA, the CDR3 is TGTGCCAGCAGGGGGTTTGGACAGGGGAGTGACGAGCAGTACTTC. The V gene is TRBV6-5, the J gene TRBJ2-7, with 9 positions matching TRBD1. Per germline, CDR1 MNHEY and CDR2 SVGAGI. V lost 6 bases to trimming and J lost 5 bases; unmatched junction nucleotides: 11. The CDR3 sequence is 15 residues long.